This is a list of T cell receptor beta chains from one sample in a study of cytomegalovirus exposure and HLA in healthy donors. Some clones are missing from TCRdb's copy, which holds only in-frame ones; the method was immunoSEQ multiplex PCR. The data show under 200,000 clones, roughly four fifths seen once. The sequenced sample was PBMCs. Every receptor here comes from a man aged 40-49 years in good health and CMV-seronegative. CDR3s include the opening cysteine and the closing phenylalanine or tryptophan. The D gene is left open where the match is weak. The size entry is marked missing in some rows and otherwise reads once, few, many or a size class.

d_gene	j_gene	abundance	v_gene	CDR3nt	CDR3aa
TRBD1	TRBJ1-4	-	TRBV4-1	TGCGCCAGCAGCCAAGATCCCGGACAGGAGCTTGAAAAACTGTTTTTT	CASSQDPGQELEKLFF
TRBD2	TRBJ2-1	-	TRBV5-1	TGCGCCAGCAGCTGGTTGGGGCGGGGGTCCTACAATGAGCAGTTCTTC	CASSWLGRGSYNEQFF
TRBD1	TRBJ2-5	-	TRBV28	TGTGCCAGCAGTCTCCGGACAGGGTCGGGAGAGACCCAGTACTTC	CASSLRTGSGETQYF
TRBD2	TRBJ2-7	-	TRBV27	TGTGCCAGCAGTTTAATCCTAGCGGCAACCTACGAGCAGTACTTC	CASSLILAATYEQYF
-	TRBJ2-5	few	TRBV18	TGTGCCAGCTCACCATCAGAAGAGACCCAGTACTTC	CASSPSEETQYF
-	TRBJ2-4	-	TRBV27	TGTGCCAGCAACTCCGGTTACATTCAGTACTTC	CASNSGYIQYF
TRBD1	TRBJ1-2	once	TRBV9	TGTGCCAGCACCAAATCCTCCGGGACAGGGGCATTCTACACCTTC	CASTKSSGTGAFYTF
TRBD2	TRBJ2-7	-	TRBV2	TGTGCCAGCAGTGTCCTCACTAGCGGGAGTACCAACGAGCAGTACTTC	CASSVLTSGSTNEQYF
-	TRBJ1-4	-	TRBV11-2	TGTGCCAGCAGCTACCGGGGGATGAATGAAAAACTGTTTTTT	CASSYRGMNEKLFF
TRBD1	TRBJ1-1	-	TRBV18	TGTGCCAGCTCACCGCCGGGACAGGGAGGGTCGCTCACTGAAGCTTTCTTT	CASSPPGQGGSLTEAFF
-	TRBJ2-4	-	TRBV5-5	TGTGCCAGCAGGGGGATCGGGAACGGGAACATTCAGTACTTC	CASRGIGNGNIQYF
-	TRBJ2-1	-	TRBV12-5	TGTGCTAGTGGTTTGGGGACATCATACAATGAGCAGTTCTTC	CASGLGTSYNEQFF
TRBD2	TRBJ2-5	-	TRBV7-2	TGTGCCAGCAGCTTAATGCTAGCGGGAGATGGTGAGACCCAGTACTTC	CASSLMLAGDGETQYF
TRBD2	TRBJ2-3	-	TRBV5-1	TGCGCCAGCAGCTTTATAGCGGGGGGGGATACGCAGTATTTT	CASSFIAGGDTQYF
-	TRBJ2-7	-	TRBV5-4	TGTGCCAGCAGCTTGGCCGGGTCGAGCTCCTACGAGCAGTACTTC	CASSLAGSSSYEQYF
TRBD2	TRBJ2-3	-	TRBV19	TGTGCCAGTAGTATAGCCACTGTAGCGGGAGAGACAGATACGCAGTATTTT	CASSIATVAGETDTQYF
-	TRBJ1-2	-	TRBV7-2	TGTGCCAGCAGCCACCCCCAGGGCAGGGTGTATGGCTACACCTTC	CASSHPQGRVYGYTF
-	TRBJ2-3	-	TRBV20-1	TGCAGTGCGCGGTACTCGGATACGCAGTATTTT	CSARYSDTQYF
-	TRBJ1-6	-	TRBV4-1	TGCGCCAGCAGCCAGGGGGGGAATTCACCCCTCCACTTT	CASSQGGNSPLHF
-	TRBJ1-2	-	TRBV9	TGTGCCAGCAGCGTAGACGGGGGAGACTATGGCTACACCTTC	CASSVDGGDYGYTF
-	TRBJ1-1	few	TRBV9	TGTGCCAGCAGCCTCTCAGGGAGGAGCACTGAAGCTTTCTTT	CASSLSGRSTEAFF
TRBD2	TRBJ2-7	-	TRBV11-2	TGTGCCAGCAGCTTAGATCCTAGCGGGAAACCCTACGAGCAGTACTTC	CASSLDPSGKPYEQYF
-	TRBJ2-1	-	TRBV2	TGTGCCAGCCGCAGTGAAAGTCTGAATGAGCAGTTCTTC	CASRSESLNEQFF
-	TRBJ1-4	-	TRBV19	TGTGCCAGTAGTCTCCGTAATGAAAAACTGTTTTTT	CASSLRNEKLFF
-	TRBJ1-5	-	TRBV5-5	TGTGCCAGCAGCTGGGATACAGGGTATCAGCCCCAGCATTTT	CASSWDTGYQPQHF
-	TRBJ2-1	-	TRBV7-7	TGTGCCAGCAGCTTAGGACAAAGCATATCAAATGAGCAGTTCTTC	CASSLGQSISNEQFF
-	TRBJ1-5	-	TRBV19	TGTGCCAGTAGTCCCGGGGGGGGGACAAGCAATCAGCCCCAGCATTTT	CASSPGGGTSNQPQHF
-	TRBJ2-7	-	TRBV15	TGTGCCACCGGGACTTACGGCAGCTCCTACGAGCAGTACTTC	CATGTYGSSYEQYF
-	TRBJ2-1	-	TRBV2	TGTGCCAGCAGTGAAAGGAGGGGTGAGCAGTTCTTC	CASSERRGEQFF
-	TRBJ1-1	-	TRBV19	TGTGCCAGTACCCAACATGGGACTCCGAACACTGAAGCTTTCTTT	CASTQHGTPNTEAFF
TRBD1	TRBJ1-1	-	TRBV5-1	TGCGCCAGCAGCTTGAACAGGGGCACTGAAGCTTTCTTT	CASSLNRGTEAFF
TRBD1	TRBJ2-7	-	TRBV27	TGTGCCAGCAGGGGGACAGGGGCTGAGAGTTCCTACGAGCAGTACTTC	CASRGTGAESSYEQYF
TRBD2	TRBJ2-1	-	TRBV27	TGTGCCAGCACCCCCGGGACTAGCGGGAGCATTGAGCAGTTCTTC	CASTPGTSGSIEQFF
-	TRBJ1-2	-	TRBV5-6	TGTGCCAGCAGCGGCGGTCCCCTCGGATACTCGTGCTACACCTTC	CASSGGPLGYSCYTF
TRBD2	TRBJ2-7	-	TRBV7-8	TGTGCCAGCAGCTCCAGAAGACTAGCGGGAGGGTACGAGCAGTACTTC	CASSSRRLAGGYEQYF
TRBD2	TRBJ2-6	few	TRBV29-1	TGCAGCGTTGAGGCGGGAGGGAGCTCTGGGGCCAACGTCCTGACTTTC	CSVEAGGSSGANVLTF
TRBD1	TRBJ2-7	-	TRBV2	TGTGCCAGCTCCTTTACCGGGACAGGGTCTATCTACGAGCAGTACTTC	CASSFTGTGSIYEQYF
-	TRBJ2-7	-	TRBV4-1	TGCGCCAGCAGCCAAGCGCGGGTCCTTTCCTACGAGCAGTACTTC	CASSQARVLSYEQYF
-	TRBJ2-1	-	TRBV9	TGTGCCAGCAGCGTAGCCTACTCTCCTAGTCGGGACAATGAGCAGTTCTTC	CASSVAYSPSRDNEQFF
-	TRBJ1-2	-	TRBV5-4	TGTGCCACTACCTATTGGGGGCGGGATGGCTACACCTTC	CATTYWGRDGYTF
-	TRBJ2-5	-	TRBV30	TGTGCCTGGAGTAATGCAGAGGTTCAAGAGACCCAGTACTTC	CAWSNAEVQETQYF
TRBD2	TRBJ2-5	-	TRBV6-6	TGTGCCAGCAGTGCCCCACTAGCGGGGGACCAAGAGACCCAGTACTTC	CASSAPLAGDQETQYF
-	TRBJ2-2	-	TRBV20-1	TGCAGTGCCGGGAATCCCGGGGAGCTGTTTTTT	CSAGNPGELFF
TRBD1	TRBJ2-3	-	TRBV5-6	TGTGCCAGCAGCTGGTTGTTTCCTGACCCGACAGGGCTGGCAGATACGCAGTATTTT	CASSWLFPDPTGLADTQYF
-	TRBJ2-1	-	TRBV7-9	TGTGCCAGCAGCTTGACCGGGACTGGGGCCTACAATGAGCAGTTCTTC	CASSLTGTGAYNEQFF
TRBD1	TRBJ2-7	-	TRBV7-9	TGTGCCAGCAGCGAAGACAGGGGGGGATCCTACGAGCAGTACTTC	CASSEDRGGSYEQYF
TRBD1	TRBJ2-4	-	TRBV27	TGTGCCAGCAGTTTAAAGGGGACAGGGGGCAGGAACATTCAGTACTTC	CASSLKGTGGRNIQYF
-	TRBJ2-2	-	TRBV25-1	TGTGCCAGCAGGGCTGGCGGGGAGCTGTTTTTT	CASRAGGELFF
TRBD1	TRBJ1-1	-	TRBV11-3	TGTGCCAGCAGCCGCCGACAGGGTGAAGCTTTCTTT	CASSRRQGEAFF
-	TRBJ2-6	few	TRBV5-1	TGCGCCAGCAGCTTGGCCCACAGGACCCAGGCTGACTCTGGGGCCAACGGCCTGACTTTC	CASSLAHRTQADSGANGLTF
-	TRBJ2-7	-	TRBV28	TGTGCCAGCACCCCACAGGGAGTCGGTATACGCGAGCAGTACTTC	CASTPQGVGIREQYF